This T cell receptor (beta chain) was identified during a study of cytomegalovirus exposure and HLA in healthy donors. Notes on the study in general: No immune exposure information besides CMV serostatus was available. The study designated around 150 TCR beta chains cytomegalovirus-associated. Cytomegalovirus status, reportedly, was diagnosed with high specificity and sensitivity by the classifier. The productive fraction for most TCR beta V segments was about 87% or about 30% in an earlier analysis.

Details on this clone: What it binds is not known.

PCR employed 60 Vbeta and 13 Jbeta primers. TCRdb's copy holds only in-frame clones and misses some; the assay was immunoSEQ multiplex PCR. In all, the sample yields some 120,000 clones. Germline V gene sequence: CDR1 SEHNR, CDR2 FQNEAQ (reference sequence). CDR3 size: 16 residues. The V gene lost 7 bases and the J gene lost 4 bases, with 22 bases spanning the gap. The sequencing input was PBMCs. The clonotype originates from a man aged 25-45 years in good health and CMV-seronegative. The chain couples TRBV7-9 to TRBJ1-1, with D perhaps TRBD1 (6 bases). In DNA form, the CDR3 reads TGTGCCAGCACCTCTATTGGGGGGGCGGAGAGCACTGAAGCTTTCTTT. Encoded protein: CASTSIGGAESTEAFF. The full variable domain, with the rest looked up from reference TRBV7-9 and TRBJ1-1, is DTGVSQNPRHKITKRGQNVTFRCDPISEHNRLYWYRQTLGQGPEFLTYFQNEAQLEKSRLLSDRFSAERPKGSFSTLEIQRTEQGDSAMYLCASTSIGGAESTEAFFGQGTRLTVV.